The present TCR beta chain was sequenced within a study of blood T cell repertoires in COVID-19. Original methodology: Reference gene primer amplification in the assay estimated nucleated cell counts. The repertoire was sequenced with immunoSEQ multiplex PCR; TCRdb's copy has only in-frame clones and lacks some. D and trimming come from the DNA, and the V and J calls and clone size come from that table. The table shows approximately 430,000 clones, with 80% to 90% occurring only once. Germline-derived CDR1 and CDR2 are MNHEY and SVGAGI. This CDR3 comprises 14 residues. The germline V and J ends were trimmed by 0 bases and 7 bases, with 13 bases remaining between them.

The gene calls are TRBV6-5 and TRBJ2-7; a possible D gene is TRBD2 (6 bases). The receptor was derived from a woman in her 30s with active or convalescent COVID-19. The sequenced sample consisted of peripheral blood. CDR3 loop: CASSYSTVGGEQYF. Here the CDR3 DNA reads TGTGCCAGCAGTTACTCGACGGTTGGAGGGGAGCAGTACTTC.